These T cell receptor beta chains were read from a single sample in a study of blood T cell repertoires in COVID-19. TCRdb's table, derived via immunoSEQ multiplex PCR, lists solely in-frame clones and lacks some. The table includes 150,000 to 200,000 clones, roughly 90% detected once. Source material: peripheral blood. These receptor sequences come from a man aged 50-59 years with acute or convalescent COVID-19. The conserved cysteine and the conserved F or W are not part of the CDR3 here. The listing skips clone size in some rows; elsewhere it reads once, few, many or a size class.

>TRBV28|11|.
ASWGPNTGELF
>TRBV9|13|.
ASSVAGLAKNIQY
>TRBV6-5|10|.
ASGTGFTEAF
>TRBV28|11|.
ASIRGVGSPLH
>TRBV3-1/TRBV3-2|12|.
ASSQGGRGTEAF
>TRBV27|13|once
ASSLSSGQFYEQY
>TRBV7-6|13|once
ASSLLGTGDGTQY
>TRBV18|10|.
ASSPLAYEQF
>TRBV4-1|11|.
ASSRTGQGGYT
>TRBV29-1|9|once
SVEQRTGAF